A single T cell receptor beta chain is shown here with its context. Sequenced by immunoSEQ multiplex PCR; TCRdb stores in-frame clones only, minus some. The sample lists hundreds of thousands of clones; approximately 88% were seen once. The CDR3 has 14 amino acids. Trimming took off 5 bases at V and 4 bases at J, with 12 bases between the two ends. The germline CDR1 and CDR2 sequences are SGDLS and YYNGEE. The data were obtained in a study of blood T cell repertoires in COVID-19. The wider study: Samples came from the United States, Italy and Spain, spanning acute and convalescent COVID-19. In each case, the material was cDNA or gDNA derived from T cells, B-cell-depleted T cells, or PBMCs.

The rearrangement uses TRBV9 and TRBJ2-2, with D perhaps TRBD1 (6 bases). Sequenced sample: peripheral blood. This TCR came from a woman aged 25-40 years who had recovered from COVID-19. This CDR3 is CASRRTGTTGELFF. The CDR3 DNA follows: TGTGCCAGCAGACGAACAGGGACCACCGGGGAGCTGTTTTTT.